A single sample is the source of the 25 T cell receptor beta chains below, sequenced in a study of shared clonotypes between healthy human individuals. Data came from immunoSEQ multiplex PCR; TCRdb stores just in-frame clones and leaves some out. The table includes a few million clones, more than 90% detected once. Sequencing was done on a sample of naive CD4+ T cells sorted from blood. As to subset: CD45RA+ positively selected. Receptors were obtained from a man between 18 and 35 years old in good health.

The V gene is TRBV11-3, the J gene TRBJ1-6, with a tentative D call TRBD1 (6 bases). The CDR3 contains 16 residues. The germline V gene encodes CDR1 SGHNT and CDR2 YENEEA. The V end was cut by 1 base, the J end by 7 bases, with 14 bases between. CDR3: CASSLGSGQLNSPLHF. CDR3 DNA sequence: TGTGCCAGCAGCTTAGGAAGCGGACAGTTAAATTCACCCCTCCACTTT.

The chain couples TRBV11-3 to TRBJ2-2; D might be TRBD1 or TRBD2, each matching 5 bases. Per germline, CDR1 SGHNT and CDR2 YENEEA. The length of the CDR3 is 17 residues. V lost 5 bases and J lost 5, with 21 bases in between. CDR3 sequence reads: CASSPSRDGLKTGELFF. The DNA for the CDR3 is TGTGCCAGCAGCCCCTCCCGGGACGGTCTCAAGACCGGGGAGCTGTTTTTT.

The chain has TRBV5-1 and TRBJ1-2, with 11 positions matching TRBD1. The junction had 8 bases not matched to a gene; V was cut back by 5 bases and J by 5 bases. CDR3 length equals 15 residues. Germline CDR1 reads SGHRS; CDR2 reads YFSETQ. CDR3 DNA sequence: TGCGCCAGCAGGGATGGACAGGGGGCTTCATATGGCTACACCTTC. It specifies CASRDGQGASYGYTF.

The V call is TRBV7-2, the J call TRBJ1-2; 9 nucleotides match TRBD1. The CDR3 contains 12 residues. CDR1 is SGHTA, CDR2 FQGNSA, per germline. The V segment lost 6 bases and the J segment 13 bases; nucleotides outside the gene matches: 9. The CDR3 is CASRHTGGPITF. The CDR3 DNA sequence: TGTGCCAGCAGACATACAGGGGGCCCAATCACCTTC.

This clone appeared a single time. V is TRBV7-2 and J is TRBJ2-7; weak D call: TRBD1 (6 bases). The germline CDR1 and CDR2 sequences are SGHTA and FQGNSA. Trimming stripped 5 bases from V and 5 bases from J, with 13 bases between. CDR3 length equals 13 residues. CDR3 nucleotides: TGTGCCAGCAGCCCCACAGGGATAGACGAGCAGTACTTC. It translates to CASSPTGIDEQYF.

The chain recombines TRBV5-1 with TRBJ1-1; 7 bases match TRBD1. Germline loops: CDR1 SGHRS, CDR2 YFSETQ. The trim removed 3 bases at V and 2 bases at J, leaving 13 bases unmatched. The CDR3 is made up of 17 amino acids. In nucleotides, the CDR3 is TGCGCCAGCAGCTCCGGACAGGCGTGGGCTTTAAACACTGAAGCTTTCTTT. This codes for CASSSGQAWALNTEAFF.

In this sample, this clone turned up once. The chain couples TRBV7-9 to TRBJ2-7, with a tentative D call TRBD1 (6 bases). This CDR3 has 17 residues. Germline CDR1 is SEHNR and CDR2 is FQNEAQ (reference sequence). Deletions cut 1 base from V and 3 bases from J, with 19 bases between. CDR3 sequence reads: CASSLVRLGQASYEQYF. DNA of the CDR3: TGTGCCAGCAGCTTAGTCCGTCTGGGACAAGCTAGCTACGAGCAGTACTTC.

This chain links TRBV28 with TRBJ2-5; D gene ambiguous. Trimming removed 5 bases from V and 1 base from J, with 11 bases in between. Germline V lookup: CDR1 MDHEN, CDR2 SYDVKM. The CDR3 contains 14 residues. CDR3 amino acids: CASSLRATQETQYF. The CDR3, as DNA: TGTGCCAGCAGTCTCCGGGCCACCCAAGAGACCCAGTACTTC.

This chain joins TRBV2 and TRBJ2-3, with D uncertain. CDR1 is SNHLY, CDR2 FYNNEI, per germline. There are 12 residues in the CDR3. V gave up 7 bases and J gave up 5 bases, with 10 bases separating them. The CDR3, as DNA: TGTGCCAGCACTGGGAATGGAGATACGCAGTATTTT. Encoded protein: CASTGNGDTQYF.

The CDR3 region has the DNA TGTGCCAGCAGCTCCATGGGACGGAGCTCCTACGAGCAGTACTTC. Translating it yields CASSSMGRSSYEQYF. The chain is built from TRBV7-2 and TRBJ2-7; D is perhaps TRBD1 or TRBD2 (5 bases each). Deletions cut 4 bases from V and 0 bases from J, with 13 bases between. Germline V lookup: CDR1 SGHTA, CDR2 FQGNSA. CDR3 length: 15 residues.

This rearrangement joins TRBV30 to TRBJ2-1; D is perhaps TRBD1 (7 bases). The germline V and J ends were trimmed by 4 bases and 12 bases, with 19 bases remaining between them. CDR1 is GTSNPN and CDR2 is SVGIG in the germline V gene (reference sequence). CDR3 length equals 13 residues. The CDR3 loop is CAWTRTGGLGQFF. For the CDR3, the DNA is TGTGCCTGGACCCGGACAGGAGGGCTTGGGCAGTTCTTC.

This chain links TRBV9 with TRBJ2-7; D ambiguous. This CDR3 is 12 amino acids long. V was clipped by 2 bases and J by 3 bases, with 6 bases between them. From germline, CDR1 is SGDLS and CDR2 YYNGEE. DNA for the CDR3: TGTGCCAGCAGCGTGGCCTTCTACGAGCAGTACTTC. As protein: CASSVAFYEQYF. The full variable domain, in which reference TRBV9 and TRBJ2-7 provide the parts outside the CDR3, is DSGVTQTPKHLITATGQRVTLRCSPRSGDLSVYWYQQSLDQGLQFLIQYYNGEERAKGNILERFSAQQFPDLHSELNLSSLELGDSALYFCASSVAFYEQYFGPGTRLTVT.

This clone was recorded only once. The chain has TRBV27 and TRBJ2-1; TRBD2 matches at 7 bases. CDR1 and CDR2 (germline): MNHEY, SMNVEV (reference sequence). The CDR3 extends over 16 amino acids. The J segment lost 1 base and the V segment lost 5 bases, leaving 8 bases of the junction unmatched. The CDR3 loop is CASSPGLQASYNEQFF. The DNA of the CDR3 is TGTGCCAGCAGTCCGGGACTACAGGCGTCCTACAATGAGCAGTTCTTC.

The CDR3 reads CASNDRGSYGYTF. As DNA, the CDR3 is TGTGCCAGCAACGACAGGGGAAGCTATGGCTACACCTTC. The chain uses TRBV6-5 and TRBJ1-2; 8 bases fit TRBD1. Trimming took 7 bases from V and 4 from J; bases not matched to a gene: 5. The germline V gene has CDR1 MNHEY and CDR2 SVGAGI. CDR3 length equals 13 residues.

This clone was counted once. The chain links TRBV5-1 to TRBJ2-3; D is ambiguous. The CDR3 loop spans 12 amino acids. Trimming pared 1 base from V and 4 bases from J, leaving 4 bases between. Germline V gene data show CDR1 as SGHRS and CDR2 as YFSETQ. The CDR3 nucleotides read TGCGCCAGCAGCTTGAGGTCAGATACGCAGTATTTT. It yields the protein CASSLRSDTQYF.

For this clone: The same CDR3 can be traced to other DNA sequences in this sample. The chain uses TRBV5-4 and TRBJ2-1; TRBD1 or TRBD2 may be the D gene (5 bases each). V was shortened by 4 bases and J by 4 bases, with 9 bases between the two germline ends. Germline CDR1 SGHNT, CDR2 YYREEE (reference sequence). The CDR3 loop spans 13 amino acids. The CDR3 coding sequence is TGTGCCAGCAGCCGGGACGGATACAATGAGCAGTTCTTC. It specifies CASSRDGYNEQFF.

This chain uses TRBV28 with TRBJ1-3; perhaps TRBD1 as D (5 bases). CDR3 length: 14 residues. V lost 8 bases and J 7 bases, leaving 18 bases between the germline ends. Germline-derived CDR1 and CDR2 are MDHEN and SYDVKM. The CDR3 protein is CASGLGARVNTIYF. CDR3 nucleotide sequence: TGTGCCAGCGGCCTAGGAGCCAGGGTCAACACCATATATTTT.

The V and J genes are TRBV11-2 and TRBJ2-7; D gene unclear. In germline, CDR1 is SGHAT, CDR2 FQNNGV. Trimming pared 10 bases from V and 3 bases from J, leaving 13 bases between. The CDR3 covers 12 residues. The chain's CDR3 is CATSRSVYEQYF. The CDR3 DNA follows: TGTGCCACGAGCAGGTCCGTCTACGAGCAGTACTTC.

In DNA, the CDR3 is TGTGCCAGCAGTGAATGGGACAAGAACACTGAAGCTTTCTTT. Translated: CASSEWDKNTEAFF. The chain combines TRBV2 with TRBJ1-1; weak D call: TRBD1 (6 bases). Germline CDR1 and CDR2: SNHLY and FYNNEI. This CDR3 contains 14 residues. V was pared by 2 bases and J by 1 base, with 8 bases between.

This chain uses TRBV6-6 with TRBJ2-7, with 10 bases lining up with TRBD2. The trim removed 6 bases at V and 0 bases at J, leaving 2 bases unmatched. In germline, CDR1 is MNHNY, CDR2 SVGAGI (reference sequence). The CDR3 has 14 residues. The CDR3 DNA sequence: TGTGCCAGCAGCTCTAGCGGGAGCTCCTACGAGCAGTACTTC. It codes for CASSSSGSSYEQYF.

The CDR3 spells CASGWTGGIYEQYF. As DNA, the CDR3 is TGTGCCAGCGGGTGGACAGGGGGAATCTACGAGCAGTACTTC. This chain connects TRBV6-1 to TRBJ2-7; TRBD1 aligns across 10 bases. The germline V gene encodes CDR1 MNHNS and CDR2 SASEGT. The length of the CDR3 is 14 residues. J was trimmed by 3 bases and V by 8 bases; bases with no gene match: 7.

This chain links TRBV7-9 with TRBJ2-7; TRBD2 matches 10 bases. V was pared by 1 base and J by 2 bases, with 8 bases of the junction left unmatched. Germline V gene sequence: CDR1 SEHNR, CDR2 FQNEAQ (reference sequence). The CDR3 covers 17 residues. CDR3 sequence reads: CASSLGNGLAGAYEQYF. The CDR3 coding sequence is TGTGCCAGCAGCTTAGGCAATGGCCTAGCGGGAGCCTACGAGCAGTACTTC.

J is TRBJ2-7 and V is TRBV2; 9 nucleotides match TRBD2. V dropped 4 bases and J dropped 9; count of bases not matched to a gene: 37. Germline-derived CDR1 and CDR2 are SNHLY and FYNNEI. This CDR3 contains 23 residues. CDR3 nucleotides: TGTGCCAGCAGTGTCCTCAGGGGACTAGCTGACCATAAGGGGCGAGTGAGCGCGGGAAGGCAGTACTTC. It specifies CASSVLRGLADHKGRVSAGRQYF.

Worth noting for this clone: This sample includes further DNA sequences coding for the same CDR3. The rearrangement joins TRBV6-5 to TRBJ2-5; D assignment may be TRBD1 or TRBD2 (5 bases each). From germline, CDR1 is MNHEY and CDR2 SVGAGI. Trimming took 3 bases from V and 1 from J, leaving 6 bases between them. This CDR3 comprises 13 residues. CDR3 nucleotides: TGTGCCAGCAGTTATGGGGGCCAAGAGACCCAGTACTTC. Its protein is CASSYGGQETQYF.

V gene TRBV5-1 combines with J gene TRBJ1-1; D is possibly TRBD1 (5 bases). This CDR3 spans 13 amino acids. Looked up from germline, CDR1 is SGHRS and CDR2 is YFSETQ. Trimming took 0 bases from V and 8 from J, leaving 11 bases between them. CDR3 in amino acids: CASSLGGTNEAFF. CDR3 DNA sequence: TGCGCCAGCAGCTTGGGGGGCACCAACGAAGCTTTCTTT.